These 7 T cell receptor beta chains were sequenced from one sample in a study of OX40 agonist ivuxolimab in advanced cancers. Repertoires were generated with immunoSEQ multiplex PCR, while TCRdb's copy carries only in-frame clones and drops some. The sample has some 23,000 clones; 65% to 85% are singletons. The input for sequencing was CD4+ or CD8+ T cells sorted from blood, taken in a trial of the OX40 agonist ivuxolimab. Receptors originate from an adult with an advanced solid tumor such as melanoma, head and neck, liver or kidney cancer.

This chain links TRBV12-5 with TRBJ2-3; D uncertain. There are 11 residues in the CDR3. The germline V gene has CDR1 LGHNT and CDR2 FRNRAP. Trimming shortened V by 2 bases and J by 3 bases, and 0 bases separated the two germline ends. CDR3 sequence reads: CASGLTDTQYF. The CDR3 DNA follows: TGTGCTAGTGGTTTGACAGATACGCAGTATTTT. Full variable domain (rest looked up from reference TRBV12-5 and TRBJ2-3): DARVTQTPRHKVTEMGQEVTMRCQPILGHNTVFWYRQTMMQGLELLAYFRNRAPLDDSGMPKDRFSAEMPDATLATLKIQPSEPRDSAVYFCASGLTDTQYFGPGTRLTVL.

The gene calls are TRBV20-1 and TRBJ2-7, with D perhaps given as TRBD1 or TRBD2 (6 bases each). Per the germline V gene, CDR1 is DFQATT and CDR2 is SNEGSKA (reference sequence). CDR3 length equals 11 residues. V gave up 2 bases and J gave up 5 bases, with 7 bases separating them. The CDR3 loop is CSARRGDEQYF. The CDR3 nucleotides read TGCAGTGCTAGAAGGGGGGACGAGCAGTACTTC.

This clone was picked up a small number of times. The rearrangement uses TRBV19 and TRBJ2-2; 7 bases map to TRBD2. V lost 5 bases and J lost 1; bases outside the gene matches: 10. CDR1 and CDR2 from the germline V gene are LNHDA and SQIVND (reference sequence). This CDR3 has 17 residues. DNA of the CDR3: TGTGCCAGTAGTTTCGGATGGGAGGGGTTGAACACCGGGGAGCTGTTTTTT. This translates into CASSFGWEGLNTGELFF.

In its sample, this clone was seen a few times. CDR3: CASRTGTGGVQEEKLFF. The CDR3 DNA sequence: TGTGCCAGCAGGACCGGGACAGGGGGAGTCCAGGAAGAAAAACTGTTTTTT. The gene calls are TRBV2 and TRBJ1-4; TRBD1 aligns across 11 bases. Losses at the gene ends were 6 bases for V and 8 bases for J; bases not matched to a gene: 14. This CDR3 is 17 amino acids long. Germline loops: CDR1 SNHLY, CDR2 FYNNEI.

V gene TRBV21-1 combines with J gene TRBJ1-3. TRBV21-1 is noted as a pseudogene. The CDR3 runs to 13 residues. DNA of the CDR3: TGTGCCAGCACCCCGGCCGGCGGAAACACCATATATTTT. The encoded protein is CASTPAGGNTIYF.

V is TRBV9 and J is TRBJ2-1; no firm D call. The germline V gene has CDR1 SGDLS and CDR2 YYNGEE. The CDR3 is 13 residues long. V dropped 5 bases and J dropped 4 bases, with 10 bases sitting between them. The CDR3 region has the DNA TGTGCCAGCAGTCTCTCCTCGTACAATGAGCAGTTCTTC. Translating gives CASSLSSYNEQFF.

The gene calls are TRBV21-1 and TRBJ1-3; the table's D call, TRBD1, was not checked against the DNA. TRBV21-1 is a listed pseudogene. This CDR3 is 16 amino acids long. CDR3 bases: TGTGCCAGCAGAGCTACCTTCAGGGGGCCGGGAAACACCATATATTTT. Protein sequence: CASRATFRGPGNTIYF.